These 18 T cell receptor beta chains share one sample of origin, sequenced in a study of regulatory T cells in long-lasting Graves disease. Assembly of TCR beta libraries relied on iRepertoire HTBI primers together with Arm-PCR of CDR3 regions. TCRdb called the multiplex PCR reads again in MiXCR, with one record for every CDR3 protein. The sample shows roughly 440,000 distinct CDR3 sequences, approximately 16% of them seen only once. As for time point: newly diagnosed GD, antithyroid drugs for less than 3 months. Following extraction of RNA from PBMCs, that RNA was used to make the TCR library. These same data were also listed under a study on T cells in Graves' hyperthyroidism and ophthalmopathy.

The starting material was peripheral blood mononuclear cells (PBMCs), obtained at new diagnosis, from a patient treated with antithyroid drugs. Receptors originate from a woman between 18 and 29 years old with Graves disease.

A word on this clonotype: A much more abundant neighbour one base away suggests this may be a read error. The chain employs TRBV13 and TRBJ2-5; the D call may be TRBD1 or TRBD2 (6 bases each). Per the germline V gene, CDR1 is PRHDT and CDR2 is FYEKMQ (reference sequence). This CDR3 has 17 amino acids. CDR3 DNA sequence: TGTGCCGGCAGCTTAGGGGGGCCCAGGGATCACCAAGAGACCCAGTACTTC. Translation: CAGSLGGPRDHQETQYF.

This clonotype was counted between two and nine times. CDR3 sequence (DNA): TGTGCCAGCAGTTACCTGGGACAGGGGAACACTGAAGCTTTCTTT. Its translation: CASSYLGQGNTEAFF. The chain uses TRBV6-2 or TRBV6-3 and TRBJ1-1; 9 bases agree with TRBD1. CDR1 and CDR2 (germline): MNHEY, SVGEGT. J gave up 1 base and V 2 bases, and 2 bases lay outside the gene matches. The CDR3 totals 15 residues.

This clonotype occurred many times. The V call is TRBV27, the J call TRBJ2-7; TRBD2 matches at 11 bases. The CDR3 has 16 residues. The V and J ends lost 3 bases and 3 bases, in that order; junction bases with no gene match: 7. From germline, CDR1 is MNHEY and CDR2 SMNVEV (reference sequence). In nucleotides, the CDR3 is TGTGCCAGCAGTTTCCTACTAGCGGGAGCTAACTACGAGCAGTACTTC. The encoded protein is CASSFLLAGANYEQYF.

A few counts support this clonotype. This chain uses TRBV10-2 with TRBJ1-6, with TRBD1 matching 7 bases. The germline gives CDR1 WSHSY, CDR2 SAAADI. The CDR3 is made up of 15 amino acids. The V and J ends lost 7 bases and 5 bases, in that order; junction bases with no gene match: 8. DNA of the CDR3: TGCGCCAGCAATTTACAGGGGATTAATAATTCACCCCTCCACTTT. Residues: CASNLQGINNSPLHF.

The chain uses TRBV13 and TRBJ2-1; 8 bases are shared with TRBD2. V lost 5 bases, J lost 2 bases, and 5 bases stayed unmatched. The CDR3 covers 15 residues. Per germline, CDR1 PRHDT and CDR2 FYEKMQ (reference sequence). CDR3 in amino acids: CASSPTGRAYNEQFF. The CDR3 nucleotides read TGTGCCAGCAGCCCCACCGGGAGGGCCTACAATGAGCAGTTCTTC.

Points on this clonotype: A read error is possible here, since a much larger clone lies one base away. The V and J genes are TRBV29-1 and TRBJ2-2, with 14 bases that match TRBD2. Germline CDR1 and CDR2: SQVTM and ANQGSEA. The CDR3 loop spans 15 amino acids. The CDR3 DNA reads as TGCAGCGTTTGGGGACTAGCGGGAGTGGGCGGGGAGCGGTTTTTT. As protein: CSVWGLAGVGGERFF.

This clonotype was recorded many times. The CDR3 reads CASSYAVGRNTEAFF. CDR3 sequence (DNA): TGTGCCAGCAGTTACGCTGTAGGGCGGAACACTGAAGCTTTCTTT. This chain connects TRBV6-2 or TRBV6-3 to TRBJ1-1; D ambiguous. CDR3 length: 15 amino acids. Germline-derived CDR1 and CDR2 are MNHEY and SVGEGT. The germline V and J ends were trimmed by 2 bases and 1 base, with 11 bases remaining between them.

The rearrangement links TRBV29-1 to TRBJ2-1; D might be TRBD1 or TRBD2, each matching 6 bases. This CDR3 has 13 amino acids. Between the trimmed V and J ends, which lost 5 bases and 2 bases, there was a span of 10 bases. Germline V gene lookup returns CDR1 SQVTM and CDR2 ANQGSEA. CDR3 residues: CSVRGLAYNEQFF. CDR3 sequence (DNA): TGCAGCGTTCGGGGGCTCGCCTACAATGAGCAGTTCTTC.

This clonotype was detected only a few times. V usage is TRBV5-1 and J usage is TRBJ2-7; TRBD1 is a possible D gene (6 bases). Trimming cost V 0 bases and J 4 bases, with 11 bases left between them. There are 14 residues in the CDR3. The germline CDR1 and CDR2 sequences are SGHRS and YFSETQ. The CDR3 sequence: CASSLEGGIYEQYF. CDR3 coding DNA: TGCGCCAGCAGCTTGGAAGGGGGTATATACGAGCAGTACTTC.

This clonotype appeared many times. This rearrangement joins TRBV28 to TRBJ2-5, with D perhaps given as TRBD1 or TRBD2 (6 bases each). V was trimmed by 7 bases and J by 5 bases, leaving 14 bases between them. The CDR3 consists of 13 residues. CDR1 and CDR2 from the germline V gene are MDHEN and SYDVKM. The CDR3 loop reads CASKYGGDETQYF. CDR3 sequence (DNA): TGTGCCAGCAAATACGGGGGCGACGAGACCCAGTACTTC.

The table lists this clonotype with many counts. The chain employs TRBV18 and TRBJ1-4, with 7 bases that match TRBD1. Germline-derived CDR1 and CDR2 are KGHSH and LQKENI. Trimming took 4 bases from V and 7 from J; bases not matched to a gene: 6. The CDR3 has 14 amino acids. The CDR3 sequence: CASSRRGLSEKLFF. The CDR3 DNA follows: TGTGCCAGCTCACGAAGGGGGCTTTCTGAAAAACTGTTTTTT.

This clonotype was picked up many times. The chain uses TRBV30 and TRBJ2-1, with D possibly matching TRBD1 (6 bases). This CDR3 contains 13 residues. V was clipped by 7 bases and J by 4 bases, with 14 bases between them. Per the germline V gene, CDR1 is GTSNPN and CDR2 is SVGIG (reference sequence). The CDR3 sequence: CALTGFRYNEQFF. Written as DNA, the CDR3 is TGTGCCTTGACAGGATTTCGTTACAATGAGCAGTTCTTC.

This clonotype was counted at least ten times. The chain combines TRBV7-3 with TRBJ2-7; TRBD1 matches at 9 bases. The CDR3 runs to 14 residues. CDR1 is SGHTA and CDR2 is FQGTGA in the germline V gene. Unmatched junction bases numbered 7, after V lost 5 bases and J lost 5 bases. The CDR3 nucleotides read TGTGCCAGCAGCCCTGGGACAGGGCTCGACGAGCAGTACTTC. Protein product: CASSPGTGLDEQYF.

About this clonotype itself: With a much larger clone just one base away, this may be a read error. This rearrangement joins TRBV28 to TRBJ2-1; D is possibly TRBD2 (6 bases). Trimming took 6 bases from V and 8 from J, leaving 29 bases between them. Per germline, CDR1 MDHEN and CDR2 SYDVKM. The CDR3 consists of 18 residues. CDR3 DNA sequence: TGTGCCAGCAGCCCGCCCGTGTTTTCGGGGGATCCTTACGATGAGCAGTTCTTC. Amino acid sequence: CASSPPVFSGDPYDEQFF.

The gene calls are TRBV25-1 and TRBJ2-3; D may be TRBD2 (5 bases). V lost 0 bases, J lost 2 bases, and 12 bases lay in between. Germline values: CDR1 MGHDK, CDR2 SYGVNS. This CDR3 has 16 amino acids. CDR3: CASSEYPAEHTDTQYF. CDR3 nucleotide sequence: TGTGCCAGCAGTGAATACCCAGCGGAGCACACAGATACGCAGTATTTT.

This clonotype was picked up many times. This chain's CDR3 is CASSPWGDEQFF. The CDR3 bases are TGTGCCAGCAGCCCATGGGGGGATGAGCAGTTCTTC. The rearrangement uses TRBV3-1 and TRBJ2-1, with TRBD2 as a possible D gene (6 bases). CDR3 size: 12 residues. Trimming removed 4 bases at V and 8 bases at J, with 9 bases between. CDR1 is LGHDT, CDR2 YNNKEL, per germline (reference sequence).

This clonotype was seen at least ten times. The V call is TRBV7-2, the J call TRBJ2-1; tentatively, D is TRBD1 or TRBD2 (5 bases each). The germline V gene has CDR1 SGHTA and CDR2 FQGNSA. V gave up 2 bases and J gave up 4 bases, with 12 bases separating them. This CDR3 comprises 15 residues. CDR3 sequence reads: CASSLSGTTYNEQFF. The CDR3 DNA reads TGTGCCAGCAGCTTATCCGGGACCACATACAATGAGCAGTTCTTC. The variable domain in full, completed from reference TRBV7-2 and TRBJ2-1, reads GAGVSQSPSNKVTEKGKDVELRCDPISGHTALYWYRQSLGQGLEFLIYFQGNSAPDKSGLPSDRFSAERTGGSVSTLTIQRTQQEDSAVYLCASSLSGTTYNEQFFGPGTRLTVL.

The chain uses TRBV5-1 and TRBJ2-1; TRBD2 agrees at 8 bases. The V gene's germline CDR1 is SGHRS and CDR2 YFSETQ. The V and J ends lost 4 bases and 10 bases, in that order; junction bases with no gene match: 16. This CDR3 comprises 16 residues. CDR3 loop: CASSNGWIAGLDEQFF. CDR3 DNA sequence: TGCGCCAGCAGCAACGGATGGATAGCGGGACTGGACGAGCAGTTCTTC.